Listed here are 27 T cell receptor beta chains from one sample, sequenced in a study of T cell repertoires in urothelial bladder cancer. Clones were read by immunoSEQ multiplex PCR, and TCRdb kept only the in-frame ones, dropping some. The sample contains around 520 clones, 70% to 80% of which appear only once. Sequenced material: tumor-infiltrating cells from bladder cancer. The source of these receptors is a human donor with urothelial carcinoma.

The chain links TRBV9 to TRBJ1-2, with D unclear. CDR1 is SGDLS and CDR2 is YYNGEE in the germline V gene. This CDR3 has 15 amino acids. Trimming stripped 7 bases from V and 4 bases from J, with 20 bases between. The CDR3 sequence is CASVILYSRTYGYTF. CDR3 in DNA: TGTGCCAGCGTAATCCTGTACTCAAGGACCTATGGCTACACCTTC.

This chain joins TRBV6-1 and TRBJ2-7; no reliable D call. Trimming removed 8 bases at V and 2 bases at J, with 7 bases between. This CDR3 has 11 amino acids. Germline CDR1 is MNHNS and CDR2 is SASEGT. CDR3 nucleotides: TGTGCCAGCGACAAGGCCTACGAGCAGTACTTC. It translates to CASDKAYEQYF.

This clone was detected once. V usage is TRBV5-1 and J usage is TRBJ1-3, with D unclear. The CDR3 is 15 amino acids. From germline, CDR1 is SGHRS and CDR2 YFSETQ. V dropped 0 bases and J dropped 4 bases, with 11 bases sitting between them. The CDR3, as DNA: TGCGCCAGCAGCTTGGTCGGGTTTTCCGGAAACACCATATATTTT. Its translation: CASSLVGFSGNTIYF.

The chain links TRBV7-8 to TRBJ1-1, with D perhaps TRBD1 (6 bases). CDR1 is SGHVS, CDR2 FQNEAQ, per germline. V lost 3 bases, J lost 1 base, and 12 bases lay in between. The CDR3 is made up of 15 amino acids. CDR3 nucleotides: TGTGCCAGCAGCTTCACAGGGTTAACGAACACTGAAGCTTTCTTT. Its translation is CASSFTGLTNTEAFF.

The V call is TRBV9, the J call TRBJ2-1, with 7 nucleotides matching TRBD1. Germline CDR1 SGDLS, CDR2 YYNGEE. The CDR3 has 14 residues. V dropped 4 bases and J dropped 7; count of bases not matched to a gene: 8. CDR3 bases: TGTGCCAGCAGCATCCAGACAGGGTTTAATGAGCAGTTCTTC. It translates to CASSIQTGFNEQFF. Combining the CDR3 with reference TRBV9 and TRBJ2-1 gives the whole variable domain DSGVTQTPKHLITATGQRVTLRCSPRSGDLSVYWYQQSLDQGLQFLIQYYNGEERAKGNILERFSAQQFPDLHSELNLSSLELGDSALYFCASSIQTGFNEQFFGPGTRLTVL.

This sequence joins TRBV10-2 and TRBJ1-2; D is uncertain. This CDR3 is built from 13 residues. Deletions cut 6 bases from V and 8 bases from J, with 16 bases between. CDR1 is WSHSY, CDR2 SAAADI, per germline. The CDR3 DNA is TGCGCCAGCAGGGAGGGTGGCGGTAGAGGCTACACCTTC. Its translation: CASREGGGRGYTF.

The chain links TRBV5-6 to TRBJ2-2; the D gene is possibly TRBD1 (5 bases). This CDR3 comprises 15 residues. V was cut by 2 bases and J by 2 bases, with 10 bases left in between. The germline CDR1 and CDR2 sequences are SGHDT and YYEEEE. The CDR3: CASSFLTVNTGELFF. CDR3 sequence (DNA): TGTGCCAGCAGCTTCTTGACAGTTAACACCGGGGAGCTGTTTTTT.

This clone came up once. Mismatch with germline at one junction end may stem from a read error. The V gene is TRBV16, the J gene TRBJ2-1; D ambiguous. In germline, CDR1 is KGHSY, CDR2 FQNENV. The CDR3 sequence is 14 residues long. CDR3 in amino acids: CASSQKIWPYERFF. CDR3 coding DNA: TGTGCCAGCAGCCAGAAAATCTGGCCCTACGAGCGGTTCTTC.

This chain uses TRBV5-1 with TRBJ2-1; D not resolved. Trimming took 0 bases from V and 9 from J, leaving 7 bases between them. The V gene's germline CDR1 is SGHRS and CDR2 YFSETQ. This CDR3 is 12 amino acids long. The CDR3 loop reads CASSLGRSEQFF. CDR3 nucleotide sequence: TGCGCCAGCAGCTTGGGACGGAGTGAGCAGTTCTTC.

This chain links TRBV4-3 with TRBJ1-1; D remains unclear. Trimming took off 1 base at V and 1 base at J, with 16 bases between the two ends. Per the germline V gene, CDR1 is LGHNA and CDR2 is YSLEER. This CDR3 is built from 17 residues. CDR3 nucleotides: TGCGCCAGCAGCCAAGTTAATGCAGGTGAAAGGAACACTGAAGCTTTCTTT. It yields the protein CASSQVNAGERNTEAFF.

The chain combines TRBV6-5 with TRBJ2-7, with 9 bases that match TRBD1. Germline CDR1 is MNHEY and CDR2 is SVGAGI. The CDR3 length is 15 residues. V was clipped by 4 bases and J by 5 bases; unmatched bases: 9. The chain's CDR3 is CASSSWGQGIHEQYF. The DNA of the CDR3 is TGTGCCAGCAGTTCCTGGGGACAGGGTATCCACGAGCAGTACTTC.

The CDR3 nucleotides read TGTGCCATCAGTGACCGGACTAGCGGGAGGATCAATGAGCAGTTCTTC. Its translation is CAISDRTSGRINEQFF. The chain joins TRBV10-3 to TRBJ2-1; TRBD2 matches 14 bases. From germline, CDR1 is ENHRY and CDR2 SYGVKD. J lost 6 bases, V lost 3 bases, and 4 bases had no gene match. The CDR3 loop spans 16 amino acids.

This clone was seen a handful of times. The chain couples TRBV9 to TRBJ1-1; D call uncertain. The CDR3 extends over 13 amino acids. Trimming pared 0 bases from V and 1 base from J, leaving 4 bases between. Germline lookup yields CDR1 SGDLS and CDR2 YYNGEE. CDR3 protein: CASSVATNTEAFF. The CDR3 nucleotides read TGTGCCAGCAGCGTAGCTACGAACACTGAAGCTTTCTTT.

The chain combines TRBV7-2 with TRBJ1-2; TRBD1 matches 7 bases. The CDR3 has 15 residues. V lost 1 base to trimming and J lost 4 bases; unmatched junction nucleotides: 6. CDR1 is SGHTA, CDR2 FQGNSA, per germline. The CDR3 sequence is CASSLEGGGGYGYTF. CDR3 nucleotides: TGTGCCAGCAGCTTAGAAGGGGGCGGGGGCTATGGCTACACCTTC.

Here the CDR3 DNA reads TGTGCCAGCAGCTTACTACTAGCCGTCACAGATACGCAGTATTTT. Protein sequence: CASSLLLAVTDTQYF. The chain links TRBV7-2 to TRBJ2-3, with TRBD2 as a possible D gene (6 bases). CDR3 size: 15 residues. CDR1 and CDR2 (germline): SGHTA, FQGNSA. V lost 2 bases to trimming and J lost 2 bases, with 11 bases between them.

By sample fraction, this clone is hyperexpanded. CDR3 protein: CASSSEGEPNTEAFF. The CDR3 coding sequence is TGTGCCAGCAGCTCAGAGGGGGAGCCGAACACTGAAGCTTTCTTT. The rearrangement links TRBV7-2 to TRBJ1-1; D possibly corresponds to TRBD1 (6 bases). Germline CDR1 and CDR2: SGHTA and FQGNSA. Trimming stripped 4 bases from V and 1 base from J, with 13 bases between. The CDR3 spans 15 residues.

This clone was seen only a few times. The chain carries TRBV6-1 and TRBJ2-3; 9 bases are a match to TRBD2. The CDR3 sequence is 15 residues long. In germline, CDR1 is MNHNS, CDR2 SASEGT. Trimming at V came to 1 base and at J to 7 bases, leaving 6 bases not matched to a gene. The CDR3 spells CASSEDSGRSHTQYF. DNA for the CDR3: TGTGCCAGCAGTGAAGATAGCGGGAGATCCCATACGCAGTATTTT.

The J gene is TRBJ1-2, the V gene TRBV5-6; D remains unclear. This CDR3 region has 15 residues. Germline values: CDR1 SGHDT, CDR2 YYEEEE. V was trimmed by 0 bases and J by 4 bases, leaving 13 bases between them. The CDR3, as DNA: TGTGCCAGCAGCTTGGGGTCGACTCTAGGCTATGGCTACACCTTC. Its protein is CASSLGSTLGYGYTF. Using reference TRBV5-6 and TRBJ1-2 for the parts outside the CDR3, the full variable domain is DAGVTQSPTHLIKTRGQQVTLRCSPKSGHDTVSWYQQALGQGPQFIFQYYEEEERQRGNFPDRFSGHQFPNYSSELNVNALLLGDSALYLCASSLGSTLGYGYTFGSGTRLTVV.

Only a few counts were recorded for this clone. The genes are TRBV19 and TRBJ1-2; 8 positions agree with TRBD1. Per germline, CDR1 LNHDA and CDR2 SQIVND (reference sequence). CDR3 length: 11 residues. J lost 8 bases, V lost 6 bases, and 2 bases had no gene match. The CDR3 reads CASRTGEGYTF. CDR3 bases: TGTGCCAGTAGGACAGGGGAAGGCTACACCTTC.

CDR3 bases: TGTGCCAGCAGCACAGGGGTTCGACAAGAGACCCAGTACTTC. It translates to CASSTGVRQETQYF. The chain combines TRBV6-5 with TRBJ2-5, with 7 positions matching TRBD1. The V gene's germline CDR1 is MNHEY and CDR2 SVGAGI. V dropped 6 bases and J dropped 2; count of bases not matched to a gene: 6. The CDR3 has 14 amino acids.

The chain combines TRBV30 with TRBJ1-2; D gene unclear. Trimming removed 3 bases from V and 2 bases from J, with 10 bases in between. CDR1 GTSNPN and CDR2 SVGIG come from the germline V gene (reference sequence). The CDR3 extends over 13 amino acids. DNA of the CDR3: TGTGCCTGGAGCCCGAGGGTGAACTATGGCTACACCTTC. It yields the protein CAWSPRVNYGYTF. The whole variable domain, filled in from reference TRBV30 and TRBJ1-2, reads SQTIHQWPATLVQPVGSPLSLECTVEGTSNPNLYWYRQAAGRGLQLLFYSVGIGQISSEVPQNLSASRPQDRQFILSSKKLLLSDSGFYLCAWSPRVNYGYTFGSGTRLTVV.

The chain carries TRBV5-1 and TRBJ1-4; the D gene is possibly TRBD1 (6 bases). The CDR3 is made up of 14 amino acids. Germline V gives CDR1 SGHRS, CDR2 YFSETQ. V was shortened by 0 bases and J by 8 bases, with 11 bases between the two germline ends. The CDR3 loop reads CASSLERGGEKLFF. Written as DNA, the CDR3 is TGCGCCAGCAGCTTGGAACGGGGGGGCGAAAAACTGTTTTTT. The entire variable domain, with the rest obtained from reference TRBV5-1 and TRBJ1-4, is as follows: KAGVTQTPRYLIKTRGQQVTLSCSPISGHRSVSWYQQTPGQGLQFLFEYFSETQRNKGNFPGRFSGRQFSNSRSEMNVSTLELGDSALYLCASSLERGGEKLFFGSGTQLSVL.

The chain joins TRBV6-1 to TRBJ2-2; D gene ambiguous. The V end lost 3 bases, the J end lost 13 bases, and 12 bases lay between the germline ends. This CDR3 contains 12 residues. The germline V gene has CDR1 MNHNS and CDR2 SASEGT. CDR3 sequence: CASSETSWGLFF. The CDR3 bases are TGTGCCAGCAGTGAGACATCCTGGGGGCTGTTTTTT.

The J gene is TRBJ1-1, the V gene TRBV7-8; D is uncertain. The CDR3 has 13 residues. Germline assignment: CDR1 SGHVS and CDR2 FQNEAQ. Trimming took 2 bases from V and 1 from J, leaving 5 bases between them. This CDR3 reads CASSLQQNTEAFF. DNA of the CDR3: TGTGCCAGCAGCTTACAGCAGAACACTGAAGCTTTCTTT.

The DNA for the CDR3 is TGCAGCGTTGAAAAGGGGGAGGGTAACTATGGCTACACCTTC. Translation gives CSVEKGEGNYGYTF. The rearrangement links TRBV29-1 to TRBJ1-2, with a possible D match to TRBD1 (6 bases). The V end was cut by 2 bases, the J end by 1 base, with 11 bases between. The CDR3 runs to 14 residues. Germline-derived CDR1 and CDR2 are SQVTM and ANQGSEA.

In this sample, this clone turned up a few times. The chain combines TRBV10-3 with TRBJ2-2; D is possibly TRBD1 (7 bases). The V end lost 4 bases, the J end lost 3 bases, and 18 bases lay between the germline ends. Germline CDR1 is ENHRY and CDR2 is SYGVKD. The CDR3 consists of 17 residues. The CDR3 coding sequence is TGTGCCATCAGTGCCAGACAGGGAGGAGTGGACACCGGGGAGCTGTTTTTT. Translation: CAISARQGGVDTGELFF.

This clone was counted a single time. This chain connects TRBV6-1 to TRBJ1-4; tentative D call: TRBD1 (5 bases). The V end was cut by 5 bases, the J end by 0 bases, with 10 bases between. The CDR3 covers 15 residues. Germline lookup yields CDR1 MNHNS and CDR2 SASEGT. CDR3 in DNA: TGTGCCAGCAGTAATGGACAACCAACTAATGAAAAACTGTTTTTT. This encodes CASSNGQPTNEKLFF.